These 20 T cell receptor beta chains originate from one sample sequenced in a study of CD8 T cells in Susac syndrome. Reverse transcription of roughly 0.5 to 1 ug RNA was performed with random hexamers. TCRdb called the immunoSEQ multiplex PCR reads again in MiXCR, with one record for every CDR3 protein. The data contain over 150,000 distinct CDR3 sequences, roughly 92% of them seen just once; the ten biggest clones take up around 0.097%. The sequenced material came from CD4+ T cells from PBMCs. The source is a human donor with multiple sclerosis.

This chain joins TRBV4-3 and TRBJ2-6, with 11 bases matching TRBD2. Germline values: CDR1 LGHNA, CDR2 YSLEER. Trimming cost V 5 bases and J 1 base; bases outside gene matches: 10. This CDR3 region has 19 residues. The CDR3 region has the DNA TGCGCCAGCAGCTCTATTCTGACTAGCGGGATGTCTGGGGCCAACGTCCTGACTTTC. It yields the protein CASSSILTSGMSGANVLTF.

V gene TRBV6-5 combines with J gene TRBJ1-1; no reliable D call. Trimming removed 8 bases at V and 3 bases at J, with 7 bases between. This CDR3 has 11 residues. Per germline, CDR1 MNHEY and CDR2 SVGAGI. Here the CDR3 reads CASGGYTEAFF. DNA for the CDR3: TGTGCCAGCGGAGGTTACACTGAAGCTTTCTTT.

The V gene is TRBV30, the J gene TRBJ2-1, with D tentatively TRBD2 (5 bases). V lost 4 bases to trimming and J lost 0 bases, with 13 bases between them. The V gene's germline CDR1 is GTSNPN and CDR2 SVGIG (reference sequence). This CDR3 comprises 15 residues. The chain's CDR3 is CAWTRGGSSYNEQFF. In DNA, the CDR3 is TGTGCCTGGACCCGGGGTGGGAGCTCCTACAATGAGCAGTTCTTC.

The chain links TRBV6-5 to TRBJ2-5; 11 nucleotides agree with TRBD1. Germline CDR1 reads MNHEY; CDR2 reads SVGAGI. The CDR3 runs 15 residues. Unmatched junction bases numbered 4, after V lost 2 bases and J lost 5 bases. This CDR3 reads CASSYGQGARETQYF. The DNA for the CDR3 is TGTGCCAGCAGTTACGGACAGGGGGCTCGGGAGACCCAGTACTTC.

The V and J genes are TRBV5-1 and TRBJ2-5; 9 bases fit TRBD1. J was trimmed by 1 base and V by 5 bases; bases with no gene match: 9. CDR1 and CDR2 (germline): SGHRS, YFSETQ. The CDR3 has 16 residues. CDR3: CASRSRTGALQETQYF. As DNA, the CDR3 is TGCGCCAGCAGATCGCGGACAGGGGCCCTCCAAGAGACCCAGTACTTC.

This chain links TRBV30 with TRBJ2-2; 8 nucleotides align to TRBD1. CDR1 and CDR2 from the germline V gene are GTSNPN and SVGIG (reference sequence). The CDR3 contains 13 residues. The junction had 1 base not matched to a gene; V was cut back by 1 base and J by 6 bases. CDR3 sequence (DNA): TGTGCCTGGAGTGCGACAGGGGCCGGGGAGCTGTTTTTT. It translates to CAWSATGAGELFF. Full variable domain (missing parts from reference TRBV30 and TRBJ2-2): SQTIHQWPATLVQPVGSPLSLECTVEGTSNPNLYWYRQAAGRGLQLLFYSVGIGQISSEVPQNLSASRPQDRQFILSSKKLLLSDSGFYLCAWSATGAGELFFGEGSRLTVL.

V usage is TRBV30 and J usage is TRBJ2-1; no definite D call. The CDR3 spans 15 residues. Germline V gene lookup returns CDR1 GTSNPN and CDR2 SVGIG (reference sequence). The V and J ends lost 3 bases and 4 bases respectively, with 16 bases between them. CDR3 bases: TGTGCCTGGAGCAGACCCCCGCCCCGTTACAATGAGCAGTTCTTC. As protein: CAWSRPPPRYNEQFF.

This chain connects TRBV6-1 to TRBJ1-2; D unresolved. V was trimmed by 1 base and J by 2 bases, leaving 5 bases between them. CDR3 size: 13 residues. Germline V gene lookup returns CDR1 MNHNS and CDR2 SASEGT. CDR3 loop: CASSEGQNYGYTF. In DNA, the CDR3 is TGTGCCAGCAGTGAAGGTCAGAACTATGGCTACACCTTC.

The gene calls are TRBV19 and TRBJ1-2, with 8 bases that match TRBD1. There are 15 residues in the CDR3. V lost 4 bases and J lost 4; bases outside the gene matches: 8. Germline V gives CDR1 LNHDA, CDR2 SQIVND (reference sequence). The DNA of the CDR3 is TGTGCCAGTAGTACCCTTCAGGGGGCTGGCTATGGCTACACCTTC. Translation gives CASSTLQGAGYGYTF. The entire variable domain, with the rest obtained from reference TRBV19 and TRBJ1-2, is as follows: DGGITQSPKYLFRKEGQNVTLSCEQNLNHDAMYWYRQDPGQGLRLIYYSQIVNDFQKGDIAEGYSVSREKKESFPLTVTSAQKNPTAFYLCASSTLQGAGYGYTFGSGTRLTVV.

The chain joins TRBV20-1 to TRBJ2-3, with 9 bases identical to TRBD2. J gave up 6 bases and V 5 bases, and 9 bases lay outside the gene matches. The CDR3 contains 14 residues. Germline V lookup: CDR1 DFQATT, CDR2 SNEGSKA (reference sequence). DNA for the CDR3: TGCAGTGCTCCAAAAAGCGGGGGGCGGGATACGCAGTATTTT. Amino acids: CSAPKSGGRDTQYF.

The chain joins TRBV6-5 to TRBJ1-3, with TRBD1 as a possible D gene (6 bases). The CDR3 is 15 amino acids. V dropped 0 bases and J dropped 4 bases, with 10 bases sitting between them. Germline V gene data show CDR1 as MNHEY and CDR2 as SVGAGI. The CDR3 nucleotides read TGTGCCAGCAGTTACTCGACAGGACCGGGAAACACCATATATTTT. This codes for CASSYSTGPGNTIYF.

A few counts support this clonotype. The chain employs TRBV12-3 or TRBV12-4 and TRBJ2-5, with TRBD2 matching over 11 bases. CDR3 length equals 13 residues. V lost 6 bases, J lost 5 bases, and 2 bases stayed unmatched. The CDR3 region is CASRLAGGETQYF. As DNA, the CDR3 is TGTGCCAGCAGGCTAGCGGGAGGTGAGACCCAGTACTTC.

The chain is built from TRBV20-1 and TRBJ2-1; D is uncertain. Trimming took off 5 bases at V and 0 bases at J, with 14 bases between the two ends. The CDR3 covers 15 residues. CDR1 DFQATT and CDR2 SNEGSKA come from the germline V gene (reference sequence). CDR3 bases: TGCAGTGCTGCCGAAGGGCGGTCCTCCTACAATGAGCAGTTCTTC. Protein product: CSAAEGRSSYNEQFF.

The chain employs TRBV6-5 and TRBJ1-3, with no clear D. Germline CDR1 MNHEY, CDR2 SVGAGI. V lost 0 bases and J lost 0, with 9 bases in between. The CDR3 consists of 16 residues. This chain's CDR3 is CASSYSGPGSGNTIYF. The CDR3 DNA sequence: TGTGCCAGCAGTTACTCAGGACCAGGCTCTGGAAACACCATATATTTT.

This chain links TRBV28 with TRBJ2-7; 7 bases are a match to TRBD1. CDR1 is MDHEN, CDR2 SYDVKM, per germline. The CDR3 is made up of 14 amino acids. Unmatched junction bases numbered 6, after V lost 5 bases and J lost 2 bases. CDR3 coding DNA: TGTGCCAGCAGTCAACAGGGGAACACCTACGAGCAGTACTTC. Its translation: CASSQQGNTYEQYF.

CDR3 coding DNA: TGTGCCAGCAGCCCGCTGGGGCCATCCTACAATGAGCAGTTCTTC. Its translation: CASSPLGPSYNEQFF. V and J are TRBV14 and TRBJ2-1; the D gene is possibly TRBD1 (5 bases). Germline V gene sequence: CDR1 SGHDN, CDR2 FVKESK. The CDR3 sequence is 15 residues long. Trimming removed 4 bases from V and 1 base from J, with 11 bases in between.

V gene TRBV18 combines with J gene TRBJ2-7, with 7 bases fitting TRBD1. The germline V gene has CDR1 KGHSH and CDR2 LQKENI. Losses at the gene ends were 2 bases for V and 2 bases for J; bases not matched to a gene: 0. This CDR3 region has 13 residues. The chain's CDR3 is CASSPDRAYEQYF. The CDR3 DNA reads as TGTGCCAGCTCACCAGACAGGGCCTACGAGCAGTACTTC.

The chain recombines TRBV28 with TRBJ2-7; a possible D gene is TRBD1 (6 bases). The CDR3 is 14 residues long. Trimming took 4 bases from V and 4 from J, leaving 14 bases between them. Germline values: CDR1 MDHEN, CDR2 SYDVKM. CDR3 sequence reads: CASSSQGPSYEQYF. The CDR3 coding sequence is TGTGCCAGCAGTTCACAGGGTCCCTCGTACGAGCAGTACTTC.

The CDR3 is CASSLLETGMNTGELFF. The CDR3 DNA reads as TGTGCCAGCAGCTTATTGGAGACGGGAATGAACACCGGGGAGCTGTTTTTT. This chain uses TRBV7-3 with TRBJ2-2; D is possibly TRBD2 (5 bases). Germline values: CDR1 SGHTA, CDR2 FQGTGA. CDR3 length: 17 amino acids. V dropped 2 bases and J dropped 1 base, with 14 bases sitting between them.

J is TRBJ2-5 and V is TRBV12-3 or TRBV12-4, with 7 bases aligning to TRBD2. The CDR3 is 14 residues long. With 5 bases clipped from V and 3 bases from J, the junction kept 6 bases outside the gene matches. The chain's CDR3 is CASSTMAGEETQYF. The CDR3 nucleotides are TGTGCCAGCAGTACCATGGCGGGAGAAGAGACCCAGTACTTC.